The next 11 T cell receptor beta chains were all read from a single sample in a study of cytomegalovirus exposure and HLA in healthy donors. PCR used 60 Vbeta primers and 13 Jbeta primers. Only in-frame clones appear in the TCRdb table, and some are missing; sequencing was by immunoSEQ multiplex PCR. The top ten clones hold 6% to 8% of a sample with 100,000 to 150,000 clones, roughly four fifths of them seen once. The sample taken for sequencing was PBMCs. The source of these receptors is a male donor in good health and CMV-seronegative.

The rearrangement joins TRBV5-1 to TRBJ1-1, with D unclear. This CDR3 has 13 residues. V shed 4 bases and J shed 1 base, with 8 bases lying between them. Germline CDR1 and CDR2: SGHRS and YFSETQ. CDR3 coding DNA: TGCGCCAGCAGCGACATCCAGAACACTGAAGCTTTCTTT. Protein product: CASSDIQNTEAFF. The whole variable domain, remainder taken from reference TRBV5-1 and TRBJ1-1, is KAGVTQTPRYLIKTRGQQVTLSCSPISGHRSVSWYQQTPGQGLQFLFEYFSETQRNKGNFPGRFSGRQFSNSRSEMNVSTLELGDSALYLCASSDIQNTEAFFGQGTRLTVV.

Only one count was recorded for this clone. V is TRBV4-3 and J is TRBJ2-3; perhaps TRBD1 as D (6 bases). The CDR3 runs 16 residues. Between the trimmed V and J ends, which lost 0 bases and 5 bases, there was a span of 15 bases. Germline CDR1 is LGHNA and CDR2 is YSLEER. The CDR3, as DNA: TGCGCCAGCAGCCAAGAATGGCAGGGGATCAAAGATACGCAGTATTTT. It encodes CASSQEWQGIKDTQYF.

This clone was counted only a few times. V gene TRBV5-1 combines with J gene TRBJ2-1; TRBD2 aligns across 9 bases. This CDR3 is 17 amino acids long. V dropped 2 bases and J dropped 3; count of bases not matched to a gene: 9. In germline, CDR1 is SGHRS, CDR2 YFSETQ. The CDR3: CASSLAPSGGFYNEQFF. In DNA form, the CDR3 reads TGCGCCAGCAGCTTAGCCCCGAGCGGGGGGTTCTACAATGAGCAGTTCTTC.

The sample holds one count of this clone. The chain couples TRBV7-9 to TRBJ2-3; TRBD1 is a possible D gene (7 bases). Trimming cost V 5 bases and J 9 bases, with 21 bases left between them. This CDR3 has 15 amino acids. CDR1 is SEHNR and CDR2 is FQNEAQ in the germline V gene (reference sequence). DNA of the CDR3: TGTGCCAGCAGCACTGCTCAGGGGGGCCCTGTGACGCAGTATTTT. It is translated as CASSTAQGGPVTQYF.

V is TRBV6-6 and J is TRBJ2-1; TRBD2 matches 9 bases. The V gene end was trimmed by 4 bases and the J gene end by 4 bases; junction bases not matched to a gene: 2. Germline-derived CDR1 and CDR2 are MNHNY and SVGAGI (reference sequence). This CDR3 region has 14 residues. The chain's CDR3 is CASSLRGGYNEQFF. The CDR3 region has the DNA TGTGCCAGCAGTTTGCGGGGGGGATACAATGAGCAGTTCTTC.

Comment on this clone: The sample holds other DNA sequences that translate to the same CDR3. The genes are TRBV7-2 and TRBJ2-3; 11 positions match TRBD2. The CDR3 is 19 residues long. Unmatched junction bases numbered 13, after V lost 1 base and J lost 4 bases. Germline loops: CDR1 SGHTA, CDR2 FQGNSA. The CDR3 protein is CASSLDPPTSGGYADTQYF. For the CDR3, the DNA is TGTGCCAGCAGCTTAGACCCCCCTACTAGCGGGGGCTATGCAGATACGCAGTATTTT.

This sequence joins TRBV4-1 and TRBJ2-1; TRBD1 aligns across 8 bases. The J segment lost 8 bases and the V segment lost 4 bases, leaving 13 bases of the junction unmatched. The CDR3 has 16 amino acids. Germline-derived CDR1 and CDR2 are MGHRA and YSYEKL. The CDR3 DNA sequence: TGCGCCAGCAGCCTCCGGGTACAGGGGGGAGTCGATGAGCAGTTCTTC. Amino acids: CASSLRVQGGVDEQFF.

The V and J genes are TRBV9 and TRBJ2-7; D is possibly TRBD1 (5 bases). Trimming removed 4 bases at V and 4 bases at J, with 9 bases between. Germline V gene data show CDR1 as SGDLS and CDR2 as YYNGEE. The CDR3 length is 12 residues. CDR3 sequence reads: CASSSDSYEQYF. The CDR3, as DNA: TGTGCCAGCAGCTCCGACAGTTACGAGCAGTACTTC.

The chain carries TRBV18 and TRBJ2-7; 9 bases fit TRBD2. This CDR3 spans 13 amino acids. The ends lost 1 base at V and 10 bases at J; junction bases unmatched: 5. Germline-derived CDR1 and CDR2 are KGHSH and LQKENI. The CDR3: CASSPLAGDLQYF. The CDR3 coding sequence is TGTGCCAGCTCACCACTAGCGGGGGACCTTCAGTACTTC. The variable domain in full, completed from reference TRBV18 and TRBJ2-7, reads NAGVMQNPRHLVRRRGQEARLRCSPMKGHSHVYWYRQLPEEGLKFMVYLQKENIIDESGMPKERFSAEFPKEGPSILRIQQVVRGDSAAYFCASSPLAGDLQYFGPGTRLTVT.

The CDR3 DNA follows: TGTGCCAGCTCACCAGCAGCCTACAATGAGCAGTTCTTC. This codes for CASSPAAYNEQFF. The chain couples TRBV18 to TRBJ2-1; D not certain. The CDR3 is made up of 13 amino acids. V lost 2 bases to trimming and J lost 2 bases, with 4 bases between them. In germline, CDR1 is KGHSH, CDR2 LQKENI.

This clone appeared a few times. The chain has TRBV5-4 and TRBJ2-2, with 11 bases lining up with TRBD1. From germline, CDR1 is SGHNT and CDR2 YYREEE (reference sequence). There are 16 residues in the CDR3. V dropped 4 bases and J dropped 3; count of bases not matched to a gene: 5. The CDR3 loop is CASSPRTGGYTGELFF. The CDR3 DNA follows: TGTGCCAGCAGCCCAAGGACAGGGGGCTACACCGGGGAGCTGTTTTTT.